A single T cell receptor (beta chain) is shown here with its context. Its antigen is unidentified. This record belongs to a study of T cell responses to AZD1222 COVID-19 vaccine. Clones were sequenced by immunoSEQ multiplex PCR, and TCRdb holds only the in-frame ones, with some missing. This table has about 85,000 clones, 80% to 90% appearing once. This CDR3 contains 16 residues. The V end lost 0 bases, the J end lost 5 bases, and 17 bases lay between the germline ends. Germline-derived CDR1 and CDR2 are SGHNT and YYREEE (reference sequence). Overall study results and limits: Clonal diversity may have been underestimated in mostly white British donors. Spike-specific TCRs gained breadth and depth after people received two AZD1222 doses. Repertoire samples came only from after the peak T cell response. Close to half of all spike-specific TCRs reportedly target regions of the variants that are unmutated.

V is TRBV5-4 and J is TRBJ1-2; possibly TRBD1 for D (6 bases). The clonotype comes from an adult in good health. The sample was peripheral blood, taken on day 0 of AZD1222 vaccination. The CDR3 nucleotides read TGTGCCAGCAGCTTGGTTGGGAGGGGGTCGTCGTATGGCTACACCTTC. Translation: CASSLVGRGSSYGYTF.